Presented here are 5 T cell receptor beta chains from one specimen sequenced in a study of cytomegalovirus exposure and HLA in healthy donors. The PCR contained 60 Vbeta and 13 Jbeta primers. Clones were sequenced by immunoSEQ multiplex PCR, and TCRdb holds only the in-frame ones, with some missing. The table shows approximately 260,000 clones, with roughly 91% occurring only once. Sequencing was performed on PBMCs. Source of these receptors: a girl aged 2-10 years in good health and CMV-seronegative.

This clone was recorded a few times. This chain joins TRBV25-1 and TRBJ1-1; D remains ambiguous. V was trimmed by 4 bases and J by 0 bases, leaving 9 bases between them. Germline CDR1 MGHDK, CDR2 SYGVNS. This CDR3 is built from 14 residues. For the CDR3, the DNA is TGTGCCAGCAGTGGGTCAGGATTGAACACTGAAGCTTTCTTT. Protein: CASSGSGLNTEAFF.

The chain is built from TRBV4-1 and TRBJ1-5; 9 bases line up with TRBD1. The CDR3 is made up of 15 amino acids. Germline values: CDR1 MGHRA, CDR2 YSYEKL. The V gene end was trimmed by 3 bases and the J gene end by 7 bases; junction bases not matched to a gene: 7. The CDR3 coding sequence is TGCGCCAGCAGCCATGACAGGGGGGTGGGACAGCCCCAGCATTTT. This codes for CASSHDRGVGQPQHF.

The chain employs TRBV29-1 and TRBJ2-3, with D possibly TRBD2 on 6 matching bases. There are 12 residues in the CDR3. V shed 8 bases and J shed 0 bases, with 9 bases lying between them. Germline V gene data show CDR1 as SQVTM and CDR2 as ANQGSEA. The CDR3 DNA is TGCAGCTTAGCGGCTAGCACAGATACGCAGTATTTT. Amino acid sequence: CSLAASTDTQYF.

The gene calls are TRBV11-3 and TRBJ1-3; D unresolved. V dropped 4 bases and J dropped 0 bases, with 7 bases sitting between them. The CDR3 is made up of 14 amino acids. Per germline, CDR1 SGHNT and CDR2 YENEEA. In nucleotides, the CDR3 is TGTGCCAGCAGCTCCGGCGGCTCTGGAAACACCATATATTTT. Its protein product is CASSSGGSGNTIYF. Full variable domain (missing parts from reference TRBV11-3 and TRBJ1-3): EAGVVQSPRYKIIEKKQPVAFWCNPISGHNTLYWYLQNLGQGPELLIRYENEEAVDDSQLPKDRFSAERLKGVDSTLKIQPAELGDSAVYLCASSSGGSGNTIYFGEGSWLTVV.

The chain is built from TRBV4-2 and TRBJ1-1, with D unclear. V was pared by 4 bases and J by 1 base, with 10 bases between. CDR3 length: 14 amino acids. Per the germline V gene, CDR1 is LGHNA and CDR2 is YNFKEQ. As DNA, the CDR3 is TGTGCCAGCAGCCGAGATCAAGCGAACACTGAAGCTTTCTTT. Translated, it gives CASSRDQANTEAFF.